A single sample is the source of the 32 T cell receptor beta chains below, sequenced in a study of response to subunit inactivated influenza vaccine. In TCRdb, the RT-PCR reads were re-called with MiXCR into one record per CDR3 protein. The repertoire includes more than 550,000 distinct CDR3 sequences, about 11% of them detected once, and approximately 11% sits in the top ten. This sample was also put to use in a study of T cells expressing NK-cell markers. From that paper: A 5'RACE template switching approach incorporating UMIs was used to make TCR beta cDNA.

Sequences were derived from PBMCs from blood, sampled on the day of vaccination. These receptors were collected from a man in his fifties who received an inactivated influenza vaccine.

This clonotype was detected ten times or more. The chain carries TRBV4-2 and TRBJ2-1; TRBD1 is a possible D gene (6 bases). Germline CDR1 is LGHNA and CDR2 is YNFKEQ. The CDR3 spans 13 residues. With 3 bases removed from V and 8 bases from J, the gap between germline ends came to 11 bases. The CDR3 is CASSHYRVDEQFF. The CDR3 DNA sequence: TGTGCCAGCAGCCATTACAGGGTCGATGAGCAGTTCTTC.

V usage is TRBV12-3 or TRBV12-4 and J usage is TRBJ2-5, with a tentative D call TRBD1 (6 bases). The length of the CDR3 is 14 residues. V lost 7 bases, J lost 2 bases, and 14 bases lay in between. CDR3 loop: CASKRTVEQETQYF. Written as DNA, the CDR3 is TGTGCCAGCAAACGGACAGTAGAACAAGAGACCCAGTACTTC.

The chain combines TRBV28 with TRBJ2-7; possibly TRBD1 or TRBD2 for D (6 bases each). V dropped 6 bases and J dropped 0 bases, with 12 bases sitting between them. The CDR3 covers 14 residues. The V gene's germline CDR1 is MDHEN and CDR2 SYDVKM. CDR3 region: CASREGGSSYEQYF. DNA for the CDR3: TGTGCCAGCAGGGAAGGGGGGAGCTCCTACGAGCAGTACTTC.

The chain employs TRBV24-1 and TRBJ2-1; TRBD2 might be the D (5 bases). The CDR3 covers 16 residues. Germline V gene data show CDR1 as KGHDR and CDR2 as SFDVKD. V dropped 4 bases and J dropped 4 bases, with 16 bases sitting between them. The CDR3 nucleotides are TGTGCCACCAGTGACCTCCGACATGGAGGATACAATGAGCAGTTCTTC. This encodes CATSDLRHGGYNEQFF.

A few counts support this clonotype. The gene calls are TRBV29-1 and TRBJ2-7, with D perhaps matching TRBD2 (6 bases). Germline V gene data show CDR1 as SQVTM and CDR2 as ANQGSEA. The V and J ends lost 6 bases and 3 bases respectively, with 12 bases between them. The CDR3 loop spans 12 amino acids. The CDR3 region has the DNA TGCAGCGTCCTTAGCGGCTACTACGAGCAGTACTTC. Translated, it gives CSVLSGYYEQYF.

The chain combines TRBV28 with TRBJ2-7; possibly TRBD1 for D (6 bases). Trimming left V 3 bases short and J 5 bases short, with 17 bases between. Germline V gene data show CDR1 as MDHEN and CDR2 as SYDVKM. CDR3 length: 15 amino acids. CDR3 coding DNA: TGTGCCAGCAGTTTGGCCCCGGTCCCAGGGGACGAGCAGTACTTC. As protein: CASSLAPVPGDEQYF.

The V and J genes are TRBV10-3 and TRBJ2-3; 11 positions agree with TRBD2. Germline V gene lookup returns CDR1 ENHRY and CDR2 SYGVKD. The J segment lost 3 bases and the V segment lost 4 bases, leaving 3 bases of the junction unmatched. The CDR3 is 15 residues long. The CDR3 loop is CAISGTSGSTDTQYF. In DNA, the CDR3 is TGTGCCATCAGTGGAACTAGCGGGAGTACAGATACGCAGTATTTT.

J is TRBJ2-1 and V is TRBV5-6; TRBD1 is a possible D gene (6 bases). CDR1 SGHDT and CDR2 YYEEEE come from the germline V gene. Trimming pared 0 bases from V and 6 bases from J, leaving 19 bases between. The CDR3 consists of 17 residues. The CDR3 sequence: CASSLDGSGDTFNEQFF. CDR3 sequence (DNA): TGTGCCAGCAGCTTGGATGGTTCAGGGGATACGTTCAATGAGCAGTTCTTC.

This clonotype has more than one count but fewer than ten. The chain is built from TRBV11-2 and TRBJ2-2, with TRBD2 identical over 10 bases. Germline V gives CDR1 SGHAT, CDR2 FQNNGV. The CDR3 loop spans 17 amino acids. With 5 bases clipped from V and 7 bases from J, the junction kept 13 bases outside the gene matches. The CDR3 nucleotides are TGTGCCAGCAGCACTCCCCCGGGTAGCGGGAGGATCGGGGAGCTGTTTTTT. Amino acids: CASSTPPGSGRIGELFF.

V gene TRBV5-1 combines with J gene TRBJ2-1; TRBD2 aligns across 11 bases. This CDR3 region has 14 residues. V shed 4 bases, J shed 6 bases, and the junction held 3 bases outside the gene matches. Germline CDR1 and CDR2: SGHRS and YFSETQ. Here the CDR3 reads CASSLSGRVNEQFF. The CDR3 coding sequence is TGCGCCAGCAGCCTTAGCGGGAGGGTCAATGAGCAGTTCTTC. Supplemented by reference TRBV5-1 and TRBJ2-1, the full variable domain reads KAGVTQTPRYLIKTRGQQVTLSCSPISGHRSVSWYQQTPGQGLQFLFEYFSETQRNKGNFPGRFSGRQFSNSRSEMNVSTLELGDSALYLCASSLSGRVNEQFFGPGTRLTVL.

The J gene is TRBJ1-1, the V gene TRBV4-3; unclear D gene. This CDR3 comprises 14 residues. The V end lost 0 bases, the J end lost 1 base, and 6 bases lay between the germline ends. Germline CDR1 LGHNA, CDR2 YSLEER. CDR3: CASSQDRGNTEAFF. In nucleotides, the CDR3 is TGCGCCAGCAGCCAAGATCGGGGGAACACTGAAGCTTTCTTT.

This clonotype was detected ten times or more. The CDR3 DNA sequence: TGTGCCAGCAGCGAACTGAGCGGGAGTGGAGAGCAGTACTTC. Amino acids: CASSELSGSGEQYF. This chain links TRBV9 with TRBJ2-7; TRBD2 matches at 8 bases. CDR3 size: 14 residues. Germline V gene lookup returns CDR1 SGDLS and CDR2 YYNGEE. The V and J ends lost 3 bases and 7 bases, in that order; junction bases with no gene match: 9. Drawing the rest from reference TRBV9 and TRBJ2-7, the complete variable domain is DSGVTQTPKHLITATGQRVTLRCSPRSGDLSVYWYQQSLDQGLQFLIQYYNGEERAKGNILERFSAQQFPDLHSELNLSSLELGDSALYFCASSELSGSGEQYFGPGTRLTVT.

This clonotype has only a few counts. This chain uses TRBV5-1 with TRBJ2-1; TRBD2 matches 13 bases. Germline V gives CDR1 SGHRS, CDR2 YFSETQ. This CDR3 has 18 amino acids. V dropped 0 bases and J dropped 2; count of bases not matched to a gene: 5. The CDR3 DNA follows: TGCGCCAGCAGCTTGGTTACTAGCGGGGGGGCCACCTACAATGAGCAGTTCTTC. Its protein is CASSLVTSGGATYNEQFF.

CDR3 nucleotides: TGCGCCAGCAGCGTTGGACAGGTTTCTAATTCCTACGAGCAGTACTTC. Translated: CASSVGQVSNSYEQYF. The V call is TRBV5-1, the J call TRBJ2-7; TRBD1 matches at 7 bases. V lost 4 bases and J lost 1; bases outside the gene matches: 11. The CDR3 length is 16 residues. Per the germline V gene, CDR1 is SGHRS and CDR2 is YFSETQ.

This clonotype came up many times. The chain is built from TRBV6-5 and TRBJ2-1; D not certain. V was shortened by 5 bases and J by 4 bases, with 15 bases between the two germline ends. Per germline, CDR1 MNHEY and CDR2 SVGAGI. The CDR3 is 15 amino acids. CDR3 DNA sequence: TGTGCCAGCAGTCCTCGACGCCAGCTTTACAATGAGCAGTTCTTC. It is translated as CASSPRRQLYNEQFF.

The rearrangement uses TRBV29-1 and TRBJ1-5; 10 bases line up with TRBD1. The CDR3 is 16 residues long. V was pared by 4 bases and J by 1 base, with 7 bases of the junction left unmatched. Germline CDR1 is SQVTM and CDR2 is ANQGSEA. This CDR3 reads CSVATGGAKSNQPQHF. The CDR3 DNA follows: TGCAGCGTTGCGACAGGGGGCGCGAAGAGCAATCAGCCCCAGCATTTT.

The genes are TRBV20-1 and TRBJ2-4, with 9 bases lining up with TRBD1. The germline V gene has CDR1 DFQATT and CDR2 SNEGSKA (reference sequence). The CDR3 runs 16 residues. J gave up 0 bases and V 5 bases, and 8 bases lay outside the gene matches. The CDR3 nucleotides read TGCAGTGCTTGGCCCGGGACAGGGCTAGCCAAAAACATTCAGTACTTC. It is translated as CSAWPGTGLAKNIQYF.

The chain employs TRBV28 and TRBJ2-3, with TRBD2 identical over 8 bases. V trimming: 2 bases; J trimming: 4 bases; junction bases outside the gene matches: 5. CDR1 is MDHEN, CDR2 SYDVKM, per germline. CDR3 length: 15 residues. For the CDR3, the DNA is TGTGCCAGCAGTTTACGGGGGGGGACCGCAGATACGCAGTATTTT. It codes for CASSLRGGTADTQYF.

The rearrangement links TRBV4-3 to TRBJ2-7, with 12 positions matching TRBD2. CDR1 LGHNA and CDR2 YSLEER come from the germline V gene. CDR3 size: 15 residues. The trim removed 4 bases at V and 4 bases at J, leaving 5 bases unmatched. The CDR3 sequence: CASSLRLAGEYEQYF. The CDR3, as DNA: TGCGCCAGCAGCCTCCGACTAGCGGGAGAGTACGAGCAGTACTTC.

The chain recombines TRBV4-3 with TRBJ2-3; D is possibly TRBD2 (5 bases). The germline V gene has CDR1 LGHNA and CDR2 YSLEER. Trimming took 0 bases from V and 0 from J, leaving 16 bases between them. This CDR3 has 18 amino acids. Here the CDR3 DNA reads TGCGCCAGCAGCCAAGATTTGGGTAGGAGAGGGAGCACAGATACGCAGTATTTT. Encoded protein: CASSQDLGRRGSTDTQYF.

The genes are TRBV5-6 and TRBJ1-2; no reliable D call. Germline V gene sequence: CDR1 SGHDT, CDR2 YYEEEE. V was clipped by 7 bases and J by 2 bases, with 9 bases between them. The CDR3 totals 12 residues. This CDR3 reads CASGRQNYGYTF. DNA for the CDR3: TGTGCCAGCGGGAGGCAGAACTATGGCTACACCTTC.

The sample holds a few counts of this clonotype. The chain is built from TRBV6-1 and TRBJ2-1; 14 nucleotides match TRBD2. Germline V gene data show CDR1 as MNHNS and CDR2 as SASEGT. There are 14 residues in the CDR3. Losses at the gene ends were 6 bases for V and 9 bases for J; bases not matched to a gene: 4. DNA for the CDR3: TGTGCCAGCAGCCCGACTAGCGGGAGGGCTGAGCAGTTCTTC. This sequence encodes CASSPTSGRAEQFF.

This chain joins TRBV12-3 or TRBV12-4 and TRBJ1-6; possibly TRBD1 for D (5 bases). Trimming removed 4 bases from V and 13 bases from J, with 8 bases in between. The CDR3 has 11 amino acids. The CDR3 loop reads CASSSKGPLHF. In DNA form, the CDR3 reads TGTGCCAGCAGTTCTAAGGGGCCCCTCCACTTT.

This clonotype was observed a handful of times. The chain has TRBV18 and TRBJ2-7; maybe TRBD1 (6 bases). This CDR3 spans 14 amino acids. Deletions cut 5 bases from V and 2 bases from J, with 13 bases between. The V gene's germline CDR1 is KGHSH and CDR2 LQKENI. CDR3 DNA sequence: TGTGCCAGCTCAAAAGGGGGTCCGCCCTACGAGCAGTACTTC. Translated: CASSKGGPPYEQYF.

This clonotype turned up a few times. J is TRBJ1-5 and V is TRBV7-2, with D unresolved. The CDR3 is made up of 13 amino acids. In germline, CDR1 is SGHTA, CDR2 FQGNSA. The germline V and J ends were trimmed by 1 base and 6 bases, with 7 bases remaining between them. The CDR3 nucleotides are TGTGCCAGCAGCTTAGGGAGGGTTCAGCCCCAGCATTTT. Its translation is CASSLGRVQPQHF.

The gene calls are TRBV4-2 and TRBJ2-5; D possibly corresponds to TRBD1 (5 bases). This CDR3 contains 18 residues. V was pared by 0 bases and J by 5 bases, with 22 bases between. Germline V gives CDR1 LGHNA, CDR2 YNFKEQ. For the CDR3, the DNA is TGTGCCAGCAGCCAAGATCGGCTTCTTCCAGGGATTTGGGAGACCCAGTACTTC. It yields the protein CASSQDRLLPGIWETQYF.

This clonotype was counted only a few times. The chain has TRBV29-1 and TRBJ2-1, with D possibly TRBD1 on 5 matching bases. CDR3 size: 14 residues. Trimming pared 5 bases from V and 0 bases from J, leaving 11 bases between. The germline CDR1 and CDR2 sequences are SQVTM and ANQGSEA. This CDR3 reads CSVLGRVSYNEQFF. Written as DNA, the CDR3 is TGCAGCGTTCTAGGCAGGGTCTCCTACAATGAGCAGTTCTTC.

The DNA for the CDR3 is TGTGCCAGCAGCTTGGAGGGCAGGCAGGGATTTAGCACAGATACGCAGTATTTT. Translated: CASSLEGRQGFSTDTQYF. The chain couples TRBV5-5 to TRBJ2-3; D is possibly TRBD1 (5 bases). Deletions cut 0 bases from V and 0 bases from J, with 17 bases between. Germline CDR1 is SGHKS and CDR2 is YYEKEE (reference sequence). The CDR3 covers 18 residues.

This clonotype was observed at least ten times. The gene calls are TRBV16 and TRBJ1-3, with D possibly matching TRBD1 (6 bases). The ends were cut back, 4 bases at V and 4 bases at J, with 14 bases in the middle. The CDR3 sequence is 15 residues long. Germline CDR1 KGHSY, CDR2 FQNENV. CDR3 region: CASSRSARGGNTIYF. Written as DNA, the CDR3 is TGTGCCAGCAGCCGCTCCGCCAGGGGCGGAAACACCATATATTTT.

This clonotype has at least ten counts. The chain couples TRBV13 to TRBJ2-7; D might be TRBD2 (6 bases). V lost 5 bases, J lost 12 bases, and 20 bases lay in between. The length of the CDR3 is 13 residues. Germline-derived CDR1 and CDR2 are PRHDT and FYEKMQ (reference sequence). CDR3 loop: CASSNSGGAILYF. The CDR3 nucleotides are TGTGCCAGCAGCAACTCTGGCGGGGCTATTTTGTACTTC.

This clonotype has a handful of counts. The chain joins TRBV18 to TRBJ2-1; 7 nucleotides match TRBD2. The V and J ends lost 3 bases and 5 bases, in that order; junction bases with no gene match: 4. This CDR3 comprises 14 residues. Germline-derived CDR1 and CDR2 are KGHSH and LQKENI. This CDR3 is CASSPAGAHNEQFF. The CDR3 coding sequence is TGTGCCAGCTCACCGGCGGGAGCGCACAATGAGCAGTTCTTC.

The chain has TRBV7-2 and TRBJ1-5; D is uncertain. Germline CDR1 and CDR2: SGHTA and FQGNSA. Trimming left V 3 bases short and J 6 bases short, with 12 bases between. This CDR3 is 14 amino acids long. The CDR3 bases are TGTGCCAGCAGCTTTCATCGAGGGTTTCAGCCCCAGCATTTT. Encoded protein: CASSFHRGFQPQHF.